Listed here are 32 T cell receptor beta chains from one sample, sequenced in a study of blood T cells in healthy people across ages. Combining a sample-barcoded 5' primer with a J-beta primer mix, a second PCR ran for 7 to 11 cycles. Each CDR3 protein is one row after TCRdb ran MiXCR on the 5' RACE reads. This table holds hundreds of thousands of distinct CDR3 sequences, over 45% found once. Input material: blood. These receptors came from a woman aged 55-75 years in good health.

The chain is built from TRBV5-6 and TRBJ2-3; D might be TRBD1 (5 bases). This CDR3 region has 15 residues. Germline V CDR1 and CDR2: SGHDT, YYEEEE. The V and J ends lost 5 bases and 2 bases respectively, with 15 bases between them. CDR3 sequence (DNA): TGTGCCAGCAGTGCCGACAGATACTTCACAGATACGCAGTATTTT. Translating gives CASSADRYFTDTQYF.

The chain is built from TRBV5-1 and TRBJ2-1; 8 nucleotides agree with TRBD2. CDR1 is SGHRS and CDR2 is YFSETQ in the germline V gene. The trim removed 3 bases at V and 0 bases at J, leaving 8 bases unmatched. The CDR3 runs to 17 residues. The CDR3 DNA reads TGCGCCAGCAGCTCTAAGACTAGCGCGAACTCCTACAATGAGCAGTTCTTC. Its translation is CASSSKTSANSYNEQFF.

This clonotype was seen more than once but under ten times. V gene TRBV5-1 combines with J gene TRBJ2-4, with 9 bases matching TRBD1. After removal of 1 base from V and 0 bases from J, the junction contained 5 bases not matched to a gene. CDR1 is SGHRS, CDR2 YFSETQ, per germline. The CDR3 sequence is 17 residues long. CDR3 amino acids: CASSLLTGGEAKNIQYF. DNA of the CDR3: TGCGCCAGCAGCTTGCTAACAGGGGGCGAAGCCAAAAACATTCAGTACTTC.

The V and J genes are TRBV5-6 and TRBJ2-1; D possibly corresponds to TRBD1 (5 bases). The V and J ends lost 4 bases and 7 bases respectively, with 15 bases between them. The CDR3 has 14 residues. Germline-derived CDR1 and CDR2 are SGHDT and YYEEEE. The CDR3 DNA is TGTGCCAGCAGCCCTCAGGGTCGTGGGAATGAGCAGTTCTTC. This codes for CASSPQGRGNEQFF.

The table lists this clonotype with a count of one. The V and J genes are TRBV4-2 and TRBJ2-5; 8 nucleotides match TRBD1. Germline V lookup: CDR1 LGHNA, CDR2 YNFKEQ. After removal of 0 bases from V and 11 bases from J, the junction contained 8 bases not matched to a gene. The CDR3 has 14 amino acids. The CDR3 DNA reads as TGTGCCAGCAGCCAAGATGGACAGGGAATAGGGCAGTACTTC. It yields the protein CASSQDGQGIGQYF.

The J gene is TRBJ2-5, the V gene TRBV2; D is unclear. Germline CDR1 reads SNHLY; CDR2 reads FYNNEI. V lost 3 bases and J lost 1, with 6 bases in between. The CDR3 consists of 13 residues. CDR3 nucleotide sequence: TGTGCCAGCAGTGACCCCTTCCAAGAGACCCAGTACTTC. It encodes CASSDPFQETQYF.

This clonotype was observed a few times. The rearrangement uses TRBV27 and TRBJ2-7, with D possibly matching TRBD1 (5 bases). Trimming left V 0 bases short and J 2 bases short, with 11 bases between. Per the germline V gene, CDR1 is MNHEY and CDR2 is SMNVEV (reference sequence). The CDR3 totals 15 residues. The CDR3 DNA reads as TGTGCCAGCAGTTTATCGGCGACAGATCCCTACGAGCAGTACTTC. This sequence encodes CASSLSATDPYEQYF.

The table lists this clonotype with a few counts. The rearrangement uses TRBV28 and TRBJ2-1; possible D gene TRBD2, 7 bases. The CDR3 spans 16 residues. V was clipped by 6 bases and J by 5 bases, with 20 bases between them. The germline V gene encodes CDR1 MDHEN and CDR2 SYDVKM. DNA of the CDR3: TGTGCCAGCAGCTTAGTATGGGGGGGGCCGAACAATGAGCAGTTCTTC. As protein: CASSLVWGGPNNEQFF.

The chain joins TRBV29-1 to TRBJ2-3; D call uncertain. Trimming shortened V by 6 bases and J by 5 bases, and 9 bases separated the two germline ends. This CDR3 spans 11 amino acids. Germline CDR1 is SQVTM and CDR2 is ANQGSEA. CDR3 in amino acids: CSVRLGDTQYF. CDR3 nucleotide sequence: TGCAGCGTCAGATTGGGAGATACGCAGTATTTT.

The rearrangement links TRBV20-1 to TRBJ2-7, with D possibly TRBD1 on 6 matching bases. This CDR3 has 12 residues. Germline V lookup: CDR1 DFQATT, CDR2 SNEGSKA (reference sequence). The V end lost 7 bases, the J end lost 5 bases, and 15 bases lay between the germline ends. Written as DNA, the CDR3 is TGCAGTGGAGAAACAGGGAAGAACGAGCAGTACTTC. It is translated as CSGETGKNEQYF.

The rearrangement uses TRBV7-9 and TRBJ1-5; 7 bases agree with TRBD1. The length of the CDR3 is 14 residues. CDR1 is SEHNR, CDR2 FQNEAQ, per germline (reference sequence). The V segment lost 4 bases and the J segment 7 bases; nucleotides outside the gene matches: 7. The CDR3 nucleotides read TGTGCCAGCAGCTCCCACAGGGGAGGGCAGCCCCAGCATTTT. This codes for CASSSHRGGQPQHF.

The chain uses TRBV28 and TRBJ2-1; 9 bases agree with TRBD2. From germline, CDR1 is MDHEN and CDR2 SYDVKM. V lost 6 bases to trimming and J lost 4 bases; unmatched junction nucleotides: 10. The CDR3 sequence is 16 residues long. The CDR3 region is CASRERTLAGYNEQFF. CDR3 nucleotide sequence: TGTGCCAGCAGAGAAAGGACCCTAGCGGGATACAATGAGCAGTTCTTC.

This clonotype was counted many times. The chain links TRBV6-6 to TRBJ2-1; D not resolved. The CDR3 consists of 14 residues. Trimming stripped 5 bases from V and 1 base from J, with 9 bases between. The V gene's germline CDR1 is MNHNY and CDR2 SVGAGI (reference sequence). As DNA, the CDR3 is TGTGCCAGCAGTCCGAGAGCATCCTACAATGAGCAGTTCTTC. Amino acid sequence: CASSPRASYNEQFF.

This clonotype was seen a few times. The CDR3 is CASSLVPFTSGTLLLGEQYF. Written as DNA, the CDR3 is TGTGCCAGCAGCTTAGTTCCCTTTACTAGCGGGACCCTCCTCCTCGGGGAGCAGTACTTC. The rearrangement joins TRBV7-2 to TRBJ2-7, with 10 positions matching TRBD2. Germline assignment: CDR1 SGHTA and CDR2 FQGNSA. Trimming at V came to 1 base and at J to 7 bases, leaving 22 bases not matched to a gene. The CDR3 runs to 20 residues. The complete variable domain, with remaining parts taken from reference TRBV7-2 and TRBJ2-7, reads GAGVSQSPSNKVTEKGKDVELRCDPISGHTALYWYRQSLGQGLEFLIYFQGNSAPDKSGLPSDRFSAERTGGSVSTLTIQRTQQEDSAVYLCASSLVPFTSGTLLLGEQYFGPGTRLTVT.

A single count supports this clonotype. DNA of the CDR3: TGTGCCAGCAGTCGTTCACAGGGCTATGGCTACACCTTC. Protein product: CASSRSQGYGYTF. The chain couples TRBV6-5 to TRBJ1-2; a possible D gene is TRBD1 (6 bases). V lost 5 bases to trimming and J lost 4 bases, with 11 bases between them. Germline assignment: CDR1 MNHEY and CDR2 SVGAGI. The CDR3 is made up of 13 amino acids.

The chain joins TRBV6-2 or TRBV6-3 to TRBJ2-7; D could derive from TRBD1 or TRBD2 (7 bases each). V gave up 0 bases and J gave up 2 bases, with 14 bases separating them. The CDR3 covers 16 residues. The germline V gene has CDR1 MNHEY and CDR2 SVGEGT. The CDR3 is CASSYSRGSGTYEQYF. The CDR3 nucleotides read TGTGCCAGCAGTTACTCCAGGGGGAGCGGGACCTACGAGCAGTACTTC.

This clonotype appeared a few times. The CDR3 DNA sequence: TGTGCCATCAGGGACACTACTAGCACAGATACGCAGTATTTT. It translates to CAIRDTTSTDTQYF. The chain links TRBV10-3 to TRBJ2-3; D is perhaps TRBD1 (5 bases). Trimming took 6 bases from V and 0 from J, leaving 10 bases between them. Germline lookup yields CDR1 ENHRY and CDR2 SYGVKD. This CDR3 region has 14 residues.

This chain uses TRBV7-2 with TRBJ1-6; the D gene is possibly TRBD1 (6 bases). The V gene lost 8 bases and the J gene lost 7 bases, with 12 bases spanning the gap. CDR3 length: 13 residues. The germline gives CDR1 SGHTA, CDR2 FQGNSA. The CDR3 sequence: CASSGGHNSPLHF. The CDR3 coding sequence is TGTGCCAGCTCTGGGGGGCACAATTCACCCCTCCACTTT.

This clonotype was found many times. The rearrangement links TRBV4-2 to TRBJ2-1, with D hard to call. Germline V CDR1 and CDR2: LGHNA, YNFKEQ. V gave up 0 bases and J gave up 2 bases, with 8 bases separating them. The CDR3 runs 15 residues. The CDR3 bases are TGTGCCAGCAGCCAAGATTCCAAGACCTACAATGAGCAGTTCTTC. This translates into CASSQDSKTYNEQFF.

The chain is built from TRBV7-8 and TRBJ2-5; no definite D call. V was clipped by 1 base and J by 5 bases, with 17 bases between them. This CDR3 region has 16 residues. Germline V lookup: CDR1 SGHVS, CDR2 FQNEAQ. The DNA for the CDR3 is TGTGCCAGCAGCTTAGGTCGAGTACGCTCCGGGGAGACCCAGTACTTC. It yields the protein CASSLGRVRSGETQYF. Based on the CDR3 plus reference TRBV7-8 and TRBJ2-5, the full variable domain is GAGVSQSPRYKVAKRGQDVALRCDPISGHVSLFWYQQALGQGPEFLTYFQNEAQLDKSGLPSDRFFAERPEGSVSTLKIQRTQQEDSAVYLCASSLGRVRSGETQYFGPGTRLLVL.

The rearrangement uses TRBV20-1 and TRBJ2-1, with D uncertain. This CDR3 is 15 amino acids long. Germline V gives CDR1 DFQATT, CDR2 SNEGSKA (reference sequence). The V and J ends lost 3 bases and 1 base respectively, with 13 bases between them. CDR3 sequence: CSASPADRSYNEQFF. The CDR3 nucleotides read TGCAGTGCTAGTCCTGCTGACCGGTCCTACAATGAGCAGTTCTTC.

In this sample, this clonotype turned up many times. The J gene is TRBJ2-1, the V gene TRBV3-1; 7 positions match TRBD2. The CDR3 loop spans 13 amino acids. V was clipped by 1 base and J by 15 bases; unmatched bases: 9. Germline V lookup: CDR1 LGHDT, CDR2 YNNKEL (reference sequence). CDR3 nucleotide sequence: TGTGCCAGCAGCCAAGTGAATGGCGGGAGAGGGTTCTTC. Protein sequence: CASSQVNGGRGFF.

On this clonotype: A much larger clone lies one base from this, so it may be a read error. The gene calls are TRBV4-3 and TRBJ2-1, with TRBD1 matching 7 bases. The CDR3 sequence is 15 residues long. V gave up 2 bases and J gave up 13 bases; unmatched junction bases: 14. The germline CDR1 and CDR2 sequences are LGHNA and YSLEER. CDR3 in amino acids: CASSQLLDRTETQFF. In DNA, the CDR3 is TGCGCCAGCAGCCAACTCCTGGACAGGACAGAGACCCAGTTCTTC.

V and J are TRBV6-5 and TRBJ2-3; D is ambiguous. This CDR3 region has 14 residues. Germline V CDR1 and CDR2: MNHEY, SVGAGI. Trimming took 0 bases from V and 4 from J, leaving 8 bases between them. The CDR3 loop reads CASSYSSVSDTQYF. The CDR3 bases are TGTGCCAGCAGTTACTCGTCCGTATCAGATACGCAGTATTTT.

The V and J genes are TRBV28 and TRBJ2-1, with D unclear. Germline loops: CDR1 MDHEN, CDR2 SYDVKM. V shed 5 bases and J shed 0 bases, with 11 bases lying between them. The length of the CDR3 is 15 residues. The CDR3 here is CASSHAVGSYNEQFF. The DNA of the CDR3 is TGTGCCAGCAGTCACGCAGTAGGCTCCTACAATGAGCAGTTCTTC.

This clonotype was seen once. The V gene is TRBV7-8, the J gene TRBJ2-3; a weak D match, TRBD1 (6 bases). Germline V gene sequence: CDR1 SGHVS, CDR2 FQNEAQ. The CDR3 contains 17 residues. Trimming took off 5 bases at V and 2 bases at J, with 20 bases between the two ends. The CDR3 nucleotides are TGTGCCAGCAGCCCAGAACCCTCCAGGGGATACACAGATACGCAGTATTTT. This translates into CASSPEPSRGYTDTQYF.

The chain joins TRBV5-1 to TRBJ2-1; 9 positions agree with TRBD1. Germline CDR1 SGHRS, CDR2 YFSETQ. The CDR3 has 14 amino acids. V lost 2 bases to trimming and J lost 8 bases; unmatched junction nucleotides: 5. This chain's CDR3 is CASSLRDRADEQFF. The CDR3 coding sequence is TGCGCCAGCAGCTTACGGGACAGGGCGGATGAGCAGTTCTTC.

This clonotype was observed a handful of times. J is TRBJ2-7 and V is TRBV20-1, with 14 nucleotides matching TRBD2. V lost 3 bases to trimming and J lost 4 bases; unmatched junction nucleotides: 17. The CDR3 sequence is 19 residues long. CDR1 is DFQATT and CDR2 is SNEGSKA in the germline V gene (reference sequence). The CDR3 spells CSARPIPGTSGSSIYEQYF. As DNA, the CDR3 is TGCAGTGCTAGGCCCATCCCCGGGACTAGCGGGAGCAGTATTTACGAGCAGTACTTC.

The J gene is TRBJ2-5, the V gene TRBV3-1, with 9 bases that match TRBD1. J gave up 5 bases and V 7 bases, and 8 bases lay outside the gene matches. The V gene's germline CDR1 is LGHDT and CDR2 YNNKEL (reference sequence). The CDR3 totals 14 residues. As DNA, the CDR3 is TGTGCCAGCACCCACGGGACAGGGATGGAGACCCAGTACTTC. Its translation is CASTHGTGMETQYF.

This chain's CDR3 is CASSDQRTESGYTF. CDR3 nucleotide sequence: TGTGCCAGCAGTGATCAAAGGACAGAAAGCGGCTACACCTTC. The genes are TRBV2 and TRBJ1-2, with D perhaps matching TRBD1 (6 bases). The CDR3 covers 14 residues. Trimming left V 3 bases short and J 8 bases short, with 16 bases between. Per the germline V gene, CDR1 is SNHLY and CDR2 is FYNNEI.

The CDR3 nucleotides read TGCAGCGTTGATTCCGGGGGCTATGGCTACACCTTC. It encodes CSVDSGGYGYTF. This rearrangement joins TRBV29-1 to TRBJ1-2, with D perhaps TRBD1 (5 bases). Trimming took 3 bases from V and 4 from J, leaving 9 bases between them. The CDR3 consists of 12 residues. CDR1 is SQVTM, CDR2 ANQGSEA, per germline.

This sequence joins TRBV4-1 and TRBJ2-7; the D is unclear. Trimming removed 0 bases from V and 3 bases from J, with 15 bases in between. From germline, CDR1 is MGHRA and CDR2 YSYEKL. The CDR3 is 16 amino acids. Here the CDR3 reads CASSQEYGFPLYEQYF. The DNA of the CDR3 is TGCGCCAGCAGCCAAGAGTACGGATTCCCGCTCTACGAGCAGTACTTC.